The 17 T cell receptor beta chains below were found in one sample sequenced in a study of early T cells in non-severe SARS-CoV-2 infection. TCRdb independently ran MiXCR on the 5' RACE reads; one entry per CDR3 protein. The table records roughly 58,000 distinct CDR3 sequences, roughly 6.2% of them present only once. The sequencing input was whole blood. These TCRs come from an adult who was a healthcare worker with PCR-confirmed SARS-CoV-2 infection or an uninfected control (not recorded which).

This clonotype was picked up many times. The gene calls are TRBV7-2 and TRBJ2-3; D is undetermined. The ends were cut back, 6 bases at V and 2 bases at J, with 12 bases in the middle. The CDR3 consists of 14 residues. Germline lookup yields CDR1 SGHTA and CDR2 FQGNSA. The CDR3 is CASRLRVTTDTQYF. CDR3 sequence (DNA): TGTGCCAGCAGACTCCGGGTCACCACAGATACGCAGTATTTT.

CDR3 in amino acids: CASSGSYQNYGYTF. CDR3 DNA: TGTGCCAGCAGCGGAAGCTACCAAAACTATGGCTACACCTTC. This rearrangement joins TRBV7-2 to TRBJ1-2; D not certain. V dropped 5 bases and J dropped 2 bases, with 12 bases sitting between them. The CDR3 runs to 14 residues. The V gene's germline CDR1 is SGHTA and CDR2 FQGNSA.

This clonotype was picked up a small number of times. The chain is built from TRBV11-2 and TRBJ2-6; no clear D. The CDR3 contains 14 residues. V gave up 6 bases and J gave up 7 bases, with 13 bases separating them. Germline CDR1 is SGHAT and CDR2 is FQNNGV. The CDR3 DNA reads TGTGCCAGCAGAGACCAGTCACGCGCCAACGTCCTGACTTTC. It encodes CASRDQSRANVLTF.

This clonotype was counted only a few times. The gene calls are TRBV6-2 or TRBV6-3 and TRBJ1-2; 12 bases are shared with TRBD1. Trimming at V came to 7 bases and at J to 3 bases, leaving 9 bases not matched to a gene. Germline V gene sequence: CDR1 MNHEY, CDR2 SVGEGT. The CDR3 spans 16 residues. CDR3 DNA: TGTGCCAGCAAGGGGACAGGGGGCTCGGTGGACTATGGCTACACCTTC. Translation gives CASKGTGGSVDYGYTF.

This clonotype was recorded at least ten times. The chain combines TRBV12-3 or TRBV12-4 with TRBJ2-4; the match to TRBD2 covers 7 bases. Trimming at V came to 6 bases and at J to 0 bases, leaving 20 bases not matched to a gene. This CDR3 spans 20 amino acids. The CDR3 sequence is CASRYESMALPGGAKNIQYF. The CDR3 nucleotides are TGTGCCAGCAGATATGAATCGATGGCCCTCCCGGGGGGAGCCAAAAACATTCAGTACTTC.

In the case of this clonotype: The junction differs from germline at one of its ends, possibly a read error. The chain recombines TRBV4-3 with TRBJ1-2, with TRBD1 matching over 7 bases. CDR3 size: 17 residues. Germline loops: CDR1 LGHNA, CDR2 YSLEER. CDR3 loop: CTSSLQTPDRAYYGYTF. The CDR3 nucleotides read TGCACCAGCAGCCTACAGACCCCTGACAGGGCTTACTATGGCTACACCTTC.

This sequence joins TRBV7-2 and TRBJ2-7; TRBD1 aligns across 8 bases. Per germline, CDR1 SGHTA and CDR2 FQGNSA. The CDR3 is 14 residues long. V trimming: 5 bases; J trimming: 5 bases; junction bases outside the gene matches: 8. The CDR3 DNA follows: TGTGCCAGCAGCCGACCGGACAGGGTGCACGAGCAGTACTTC. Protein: CASSRPDRVHEQYF. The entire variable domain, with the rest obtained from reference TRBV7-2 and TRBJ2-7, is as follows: GAGVSQSPSNKVTEKGKDVELRCDPISGHTALYWYRQSLGQGLEFLIYFQGNSAPDKSGLPSDRFSAERTGGSVSTLTIQRTQQEDSAVYLCASSRPDRVHEQYFGPGTRLTVT.

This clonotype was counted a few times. In nucleotides, the CDR3 is TGTGCCATCGGCGCGGAGACGTACAATGAGCAGTTCTTC. Translated: CAIGAETYNEQFF. The rearrangement uses TRBV10-3 and TRBJ2-1, with no clear D. The CDR3 loop spans 13 amino acids. Germline CDR1 is ENHRY and CDR2 is SYGVKD. Trimming removed 8 bases at V and 4 bases at J, with 12 bases between.

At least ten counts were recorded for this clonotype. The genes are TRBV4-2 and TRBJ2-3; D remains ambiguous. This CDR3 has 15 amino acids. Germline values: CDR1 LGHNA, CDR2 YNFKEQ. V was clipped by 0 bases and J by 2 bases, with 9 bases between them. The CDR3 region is CASSQDLRTTDTQYF. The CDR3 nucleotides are TGTGCCAGCAGCCAAGATCTCCGTACCACAGATACGCAGTATTTT.

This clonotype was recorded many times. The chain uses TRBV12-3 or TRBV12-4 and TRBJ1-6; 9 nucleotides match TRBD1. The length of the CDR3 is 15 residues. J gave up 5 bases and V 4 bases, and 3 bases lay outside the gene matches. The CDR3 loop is CASSSRTGDNSPLHF. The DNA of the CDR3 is TGTGCCAGCAGTTCCCGGACAGGGGATAATTCACCCCTCCACTTT.

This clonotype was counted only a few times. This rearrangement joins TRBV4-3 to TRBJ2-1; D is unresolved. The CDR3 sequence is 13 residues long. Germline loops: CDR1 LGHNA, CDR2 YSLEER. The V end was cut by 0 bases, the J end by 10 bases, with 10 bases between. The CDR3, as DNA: TGCGCCAGCAGCCAAGAGGGATTGGGGGAGCAGTTCTTC. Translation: CASSQEGLGEQFF.

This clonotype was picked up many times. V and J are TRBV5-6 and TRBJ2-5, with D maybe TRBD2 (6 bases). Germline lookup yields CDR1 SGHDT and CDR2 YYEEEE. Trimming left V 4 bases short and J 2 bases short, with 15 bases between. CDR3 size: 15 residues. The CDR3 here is CASSPGEAEQETQYF. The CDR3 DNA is TGTGCCAGCAGCCCGGGGGAGGCAGAGCAAGAGACCCAGTACTTC.

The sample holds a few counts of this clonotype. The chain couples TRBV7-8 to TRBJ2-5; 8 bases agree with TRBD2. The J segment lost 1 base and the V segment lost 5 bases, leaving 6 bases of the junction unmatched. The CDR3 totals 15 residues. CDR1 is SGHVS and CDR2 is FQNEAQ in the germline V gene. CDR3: CASSRRRGVQETQYF. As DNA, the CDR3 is TGTGCCAGCAGCCGTAGGCGGGGGGTCCAAGAGACCCAGTACTTC.

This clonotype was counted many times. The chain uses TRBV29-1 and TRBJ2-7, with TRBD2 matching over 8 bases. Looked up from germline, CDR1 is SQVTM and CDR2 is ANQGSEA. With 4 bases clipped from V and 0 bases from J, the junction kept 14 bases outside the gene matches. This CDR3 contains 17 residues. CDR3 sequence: CSVVDDLFSGISYEQYF. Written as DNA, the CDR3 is TGCAGCGTTGTTGATGATCTGTTTAGCGGGATCTCCTACGAGCAGTACTTC.

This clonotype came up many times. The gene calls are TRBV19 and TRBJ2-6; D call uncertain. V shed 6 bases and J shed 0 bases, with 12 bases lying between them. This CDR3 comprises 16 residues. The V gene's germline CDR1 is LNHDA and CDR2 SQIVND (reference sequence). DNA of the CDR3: TGTGCCAGTAGAGACATACGCAGCTCTGGGGCCAACGTCCTGACTTTC. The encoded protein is CASRDIRSSGANVLTF.

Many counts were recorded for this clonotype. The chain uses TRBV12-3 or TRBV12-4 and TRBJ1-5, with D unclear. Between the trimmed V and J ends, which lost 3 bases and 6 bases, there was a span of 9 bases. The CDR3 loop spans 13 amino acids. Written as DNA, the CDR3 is TGTGCCAGCAGTTTTCTCGTAGGTCAGCCCCAGCATTTT. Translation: CASSFLVGQPQHF.

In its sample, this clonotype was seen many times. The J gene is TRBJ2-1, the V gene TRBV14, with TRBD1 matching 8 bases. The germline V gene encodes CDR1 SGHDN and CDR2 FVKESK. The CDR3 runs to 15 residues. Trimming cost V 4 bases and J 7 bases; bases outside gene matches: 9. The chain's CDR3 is CASSLTRQGKNEQFF. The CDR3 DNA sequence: TGTGCCAGCAGCCTGACCCGACAGGGGAAGAATGAGCAGTTCTTC. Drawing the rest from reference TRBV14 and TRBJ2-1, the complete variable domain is EAGVTQFPSHSVIEKGQTVTLRCDPISGHDNLYWYRRVMGKEIKFLLHFVKESKQDESGMPNNRFLAERTGGTYSTLKVQPAELEDSGVYFCASSLTRQGKNEQFFGPGTRLTVL.